This entry lists 27 T cell receptor beta chains sequenced from one sample in a study of shared clonotypes between healthy human individuals. Repertoires were generated with immunoSEQ multiplex PCR, while TCRdb's copy carries only in-frame clones and drops some. In the table there are some 2 million clones, over 85% of which are singletons. The naive CD8 subset, CD45RO-negative cells positively selected for CCR7, excluded terminally differentiated effector memory CD45RA+ cells. The sequencing sample was made of naive CD8+ T cells sorted from blood. The receptors were sampled from a man between 18 and 29 years old in good health.

The chain recombines TRBV7-6 with TRBJ2-1; 10 bases are shared with TRBD2. Germline V lookup: CDR1 SGHVS, CDR2 FNYEAQ. The junction had 13 bases not matched to a gene; V was cut back by 0 bases and J by 5 bases. The CDR3 totals 19 residues. The CDR3 spells CASSLAVLAGVPPNNEQFF. The CDR3 nucleotides are TGTGCCAGCAGCTTAGCGGTTCTAGCGGGGGTTCCCCCAAACAATGAGCAGTTCTTC.

This clone was found once. The V gene is TRBV9, the J gene TRBJ2-5; D is unclear. Germline values: CDR1 SGDLS, CDR2 YYNGEE. The CDR3 has 12 amino acids. V dropped 0 bases and J dropped 7 bases, with 7 bases sitting between them. CDR3 in DNA: TGTGCCAGCAGCGTAGCTGATGGGACCCAGTACTTC. Translated, it gives CASSVADGTQYF.

V is TRBV11-2 and J is TRBJ1-2, with D possibly being TRBD1 (6 bases). The CDR3 consists of 13 residues. Germline lookup yields CDR1 SGHAT and CDR2 FQNNGV. V was shortened by 7 bases and J by 4 bases, with 13 bases between the two germline ends. The CDR3 sequence: CASKFTGSYGYTF. In nucleotides, the CDR3 is TGTGCCAGCAAATTTACAGGGAGCTATGGCTACACCTTC.

The chain joins TRBV29-1 to TRBJ2-7; D is unclear. Germline CDR1 SQVTM, CDR2 ANQGSEA. The CDR3 loop spans 12 amino acids. V was cut by 3 bases and J by 3 bases, with 9 bases left in between. CDR3 DNA sequence: TGCAGCGTTGACGGCCCTTTCTACGAGCAGTACTTC. Protein: CSVDGPFYEQYF.

The chain carries TRBV6-6 and TRBJ1-2, with D hard to call. The V and J ends lost 8 bases and 4 bases respectively, with 14 bases between them. The CDR3 spans 13 residues. The V gene's germline CDR1 is MNHNY and CDR2 SVGAGI (reference sequence). The CDR3 reads CASAPEGSYGYTF. CDR3 sequence (DNA): TGTGCCAGCGCCCCGGAAGGATCCTATGGCTACACCTTC.

The rearrangement uses TRBV28 and TRBJ2-7; the D is unclear. V shed 4 bases and J shed 4 bases, with 20 bases lying between them. The CDR3 loop spans 16 amino acids. In germline, CDR1 is MDHEN, CDR2 SYDVKM. The CDR3 DNA follows: TGTGCCAGCAGTTCACCCATGGACCGTGGAACGTACGAGCAGTACTTC. Translation: CASSSPMDRGTYEQYF.

The gene calls are TRBV4-1 and TRBJ2-3; 9 bases agree with TRBD2. This CDR3 comprises 17 residues. Germline V lookup: CDR1 MGHRA, CDR2 YSYEKL. After removal of 0 bases from V and 3 bases from J, the junction contained 7 bases not matched to a gene. This CDR3 reads CASSQDPPSGETDTQYF. The CDR3 region has the DNA TGCGCCAGCAGCCAAGATCCCCCTAGCGGGGAAACAGATACGCAGTATTTT.

The chain carries TRBV7-9 and TRBJ2-7, with 10 bases identical to TRBD1. Germline V gives CDR1 SEHNR, CDR2 FQNEAQ (reference sequence). V shed 3 bases, J shed 2 bases, and the junction held 4 bases outside the gene matches. The CDR3 spans 15 residues. As DNA, the CDR3 is TGTGCCAGCAGCTTGCCCGGGACAGGGGCCTACGAGCAGTACTTC. This gives the protein CASSLPGTGAYEQYF. The whole variable domain, filled in from reference TRBV7-9 and TRBJ2-7, reads DTGVSQNPRHKITKRGQNVTFRCDPISEHNRLYWYRQTLGQGPEFLTYFQNEAQLEKSRLLSDRFSAERPKGSFSTLEIQRTEQGDSAMYLCASSLPGTGAYEQYFGPGTRLTVT.

The rearrangement uses TRBV7-9 and TRBJ2-5; D is possibly TRBD1 (5 bases). Germline lookup yields CDR1 SEHNR and CDR2 FQNEAQ (reference sequence). The length of the CDR3 is 15 residues. V was clipped by 5 bases and J by 3 bases, with 16 bases between them. DNA for the CDR3: TGTGCCAGCAGCGACTCCCTGGGGCCGAAAGAGACCCAGTACTTC. It encodes CASSDSLGPKETQYF. Variable domain in full (rest from reference TRBV7-9 and TRBJ2-5): DTGVSQNPRHKITKRGQNVTFRCDPISEHNRLYWYRQTLGQGPEFLTYFQNEAQLEKSRLLSDRFSAERPKGSFSTLEIQRTEQGDSAMYLCASSDSLGPKETQYFGPGTRLLVL.

V gene TRBV9 combines with J gene TRBJ2-7, with 9 bases lining up with TRBD1. J was trimmed by 6 bases and V by 4 bases; bases with no gene match: 8. CDR3 length: 14 residues. The germline gives CDR1 SGDLS, CDR2 YYNGEE. The CDR3 coding sequence is TGTGCCAGCAGCCAAGTACAGGGGGCGGGCGAGCAGTACTTC. Residues: CASSQVQGAGEQYF.

The rearrangement links TRBV27 to TRBJ2-1; 8 bases match TRBD2. Germline V gene lookup returns CDR1 MNHEY and CDR2 SMNVEV (reference sequence). With V trimmed by 4 bases and J by 2 bases, 7 bases remained unmatched. The CDR3 has 16 amino acids. The CDR3 region is CASSYGTRFAYNEQFF. As DNA, the CDR3 is TGTGCCAGCAGTTATGGGACTAGGTTCGCCTACAATGAGCAGTTCTTC.

The count of this clone is one. The rearrangement links TRBV7-2 to TRBJ1-1; maybe TRBD1 (6 bases). The CDR3 covers 16 residues. V was cut by 5 bases and J by 1 base, with 17 bases left in between. In germline, CDR1 is SGHTA, CDR2 FQGNSA. CDR3 coding DNA: TGTGCCAGCAGCGGATGGGGGCGCTTCCCGAACACTGAAGCTTTCTTT. Translating it yields CASSGWGRFPNTEAFF.

The V and J genes are TRBV4-3 and TRBJ2-1; a possible D gene is TRBD2 (6 bases). The V gene lost 1 base and the J gene lost 7 bases, with 14 bases spanning the gap. CDR1 is LGHNA and CDR2 is YSLEER in the germline V gene. The CDR3 is 15 amino acids. CDR3 DNA sequence: TGCGCCAGCAGCCAAGTCTTCGGGAGTATAAATGAGCAGTTCTTC. Its translation is CASSQVFGSINEQFF.

The chain joins TRBV5-1 to TRBJ1-1; tentatively, D is TRBD1 (6 bases). This CDR3 is built from 16 residues. Germline V gene sequence: CDR1 SGHRS, CDR2 YFSETQ. V was shortened by 0 bases and J by 6 bases, with 18 bases between the two germline ends. CDR3 region: CASSLGFAGAVAEAFF. The CDR3 nucleotides are TGCGCCAGCAGCTTGGGGTTCGCAGGGGCGGTCGCTGAAGCTTTCTTT.

This chain connects TRBV5-6 to TRBJ2-1, with 10 bases identical to TRBD1. The trim removed 2 bases at V and 2 bases at J, leaving 4 bases unmatched. CDR3 length: 16 residues. Per germline, CDR1 SGHDT and CDR2 YYEEEE. In DNA, the CDR3 is TGTGCCAGCAGCTTTCTGACAGGGGGCGCCTACAATGAGCAGTTCTTC. This sequence encodes CASSFLTGGAYNEQFF.

The rearrangement links TRBV27 to TRBJ1-1; D is possibly TRBD1 (6 bases). Deletions cut 7 bases from V and 8 bases from J, with 20 bases between. Germline CDR1 reads MNHEY; CDR2 reads SMNVEV (reference sequence). The CDR3 contains 14 residues. DNA of the CDR3: TGTGCCAGCACCCGATCAGGGGCGTCTTTGGAAGCTTTCTTT. It is translated as CASTRSGASLEAFF.

The genes are TRBV9 and TRBJ2-2, with 7 bases aligning to TRBD1. The V gene end was trimmed by 0 bases and the J gene end by 4 bases; junction bases not matched to a gene: 6. This CDR3 contains 16 residues. CDR1 and CDR2 from the germline V gene are SGDLS and YYNGEE. The CDR3 loop is CASSVARQGITGELFF. CDR3 bases: TGTGCCAGCAGCGTAGCTCGACAGGGAATCACCGGGGAGCTGTTTTTT.

The V and J genes are TRBV6-5 and TRBJ2-3, with D possibly matching TRBD2 (6 bases). This CDR3 spans 15 amino acids. In germline, CDR1 is MNHEY, CDR2 SVGAGI. The germline V and J ends were trimmed by 2 bases and 1 base, with 10 bases remaining between them. The CDR3 sequence is CASSYVASGTDTQYF. CDR3 sequence (DNA): TGTGCCAGCAGTTACGTGGCTAGCGGCACAGATACGCAGTATTTT.

The rearrangement uses TRBV5-6 and TRBJ2-7; D is unclear. The CDR3 runs 15 residues. The germline gives CDR1 SGHDT, CDR2 YYEEEE. V dropped 5 bases and J dropped 5 bases, with 20 bases sitting between them. The CDR3 DNA sequence: TGTGCCAGCAGTCCCGGGTCCCCTCCGGGCGACGAGCAGTACTTC. Translating it yields CASSPGSPPGDEQYF.

The CDR3 bases are TGTGCCAGCAGCCGCCGGACAGGCCAAAATCAGCCCCAGCATTTT. Its translation: CASSRRTGQNQPQHF. V is TRBV28 and J is TRBJ1-5; 7 positions match TRBD1. Germline CDR1 and CDR2: MDHEN and SYDVKM. V lost 6 bases, J lost 4 bases, and 9 bases stayed unmatched. This CDR3 is built from 15 residues.

This clone has only one observation. The identical CDR3 is also encoded by other nucleotide sequences in the sample. The chain couples TRBV2 to TRBJ2-7; weak D call: TRBD2 (5 bases). CDR3 length equals 11 residues. The V gene lost 4 bases and the J gene lost 6 bases, with 7 bases spanning the gap. Germline lookup yields CDR1 SNHLY and CDR2 FYNNEI. As DNA, the CDR3 is TGTGCCAGCAGTGGCGCGGGCGAGCAGTACTTC. Translated: CASSGAGEQYF. Full variable domain (rest looked up from reference TRBV2 and TRBJ2-7): EPEVTQTPSHQVTQMGQEVILRCVPISNHLYFYWYRQILGQKVEFLVSFYNNEISEKSEIFDDQFSVERPDGSNFTLKIRSTKLEDSAMYFCASSGAGEQYFGPGTRLTVT.

This clone was recorded only once. Other DNA sequences in the sample encode the same CDR3. The gene calls are TRBV4-1 and TRBJ1-1; D not resolved. The germline CDR1 and CDR2 sequences are MGHRA and YSYEKL. Trimming pared 0 bases from V and 0 bases from J, leaving 8 bases between. CDR3 length: 15 amino acids. The CDR3 DNA reads as TGCGCCAGCAGCCAAGAGGGCCAGGTGAACACTGAAGCTTTCTTT. It encodes CASSQEGQVNTEAFF.

V and J are TRBV13 and TRBJ2-7; 9 positions match TRBD1. J gave up 4 bases and V 4 bases, and 8 bases lay outside the gene matches. In germline, CDR1 is PRHDT, CDR2 FYEKMQ (reference sequence). The length of the CDR3 is 15 residues. The CDR3 nucleotides read TGTGCCAGCAGCTCGCCGGGACAGGGAGGATACGAGCAGTACTTC. Translation: CASSSPGQGGYEQYF.

The rearrangement joins TRBV11-2 to TRBJ1-2; D gene ambiguous. V dropped 4 bases and J dropped 8 bases, with 17 bases sitting between them. The CDR3 runs 14 residues. From germline, CDR1 is SGHAT and CDR2 FQNNGV. CDR3 sequence: CASSSLWVGEGYTF. CDR3 DNA: TGTGCCAGCAGCTCATTGTGGGTCGGAGAGGGCTACACCTTC.

This chain joins TRBV2 and TRBJ2-7; a possible D gene is TRBD1 (6 bases). The V end lost 7 bases, the J end lost 3 bases, and 19 bases lay between the germline ends. The CDR3 is made up of 15 amino acids. Per the germline V gene, CDR1 is SNHLY and CDR2 is FYNNEI. For the CDR3, the DNA is TGTGCCAGCATATCACTAGGGACATCCTTCTACGAGCAGTACTTC. Its translation is CASISLGTSFYEQYF. Looking up the rest from reference TRBV2 and TRBJ2-7 gives the full variable domain: EPEVTQTPSHQVTQMGQEVILRCVPISNHLYFYWYRQILGQKVEFLVSFYNNEISEKSEIFDDQFSVERPDGSNFTLKIRSTKLEDSAMYFCASISLGTSFYEQYFGPGTRLTVT.

The V call is TRBV19, the J call TRBJ2-3, with a tentative D call TRBD2 (6 bases). The germline gives CDR1 LNHDA, CDR2 SQIVND (reference sequence). Trimming took 3 bases from V and 2 from J, leaving 12 bases between them. CDR3 length: 15 amino acids. The CDR3 region is CASSIVLAHTDTQYF. CDR3 in DNA: TGTGCCAGTAGTATTGTCCTAGCGCACACAGATACGCAGTATTTT.

This sequence joins TRBV6-4 and TRBJ2-7, with D possibly being TRBD1 (5 bases). Trimming removed 4 bases at V and 2 bases at J, with 9 bases between. Germline values: CDR1 MRHNA, CDR2 SNTAGT. This CDR3 comprises 13 residues. In DNA form, the CDR3 reads TGTGCCAGCAGTGTGGACATCGCCTACGAGCAGTACTTC. This sequence encodes CASSVDIAYEQYF.